The present T cell receptor (beta chain) was sequenced within a study of blood T cell repertoires in COVID-19. Whole-study context: Donors in the United States, Italy and Spain gave samples during acute or convalescent COVID-19. PBMCs, B-cell-depleted T cells, or T cells were the source of the cDNA or gDNA that made up the material.

Original processing methods: The assay estimated nucleated cells by amplifying reference gene primers. Sequenced by immunoSEQ multiplex PCR; TCRdb stores in-frame clones only, minus some. V and J calls and clone size follow that table, whereas D and trimming were derived from the DNA. The table has about 48,000 clones, about 89% seen once; the top ten hold roughly 15%. Looked up from germline, CDR1 is SGHKS and CDR2 is YYEKEE (reference sequence). The CDR3 is made up of 14 amino acids. After removal of 2 bases from V and 4 bases from J, the junction contained 5 bases not matched to a gene. The specimen sequenced was peripheral blood. J is TRBJ1-1 and V is TRBV5-5; 7 bases agree with TRBD1. This TCR was recovered from a human donor in a cohort sampled during active COVID-19. The CDR3 region has the DNA TGTGCCAGCAGCTTTACAGGGGTGGGCACTGAAGCTTTCTTT. Translating it yields CASSFTGVGTEAFF.